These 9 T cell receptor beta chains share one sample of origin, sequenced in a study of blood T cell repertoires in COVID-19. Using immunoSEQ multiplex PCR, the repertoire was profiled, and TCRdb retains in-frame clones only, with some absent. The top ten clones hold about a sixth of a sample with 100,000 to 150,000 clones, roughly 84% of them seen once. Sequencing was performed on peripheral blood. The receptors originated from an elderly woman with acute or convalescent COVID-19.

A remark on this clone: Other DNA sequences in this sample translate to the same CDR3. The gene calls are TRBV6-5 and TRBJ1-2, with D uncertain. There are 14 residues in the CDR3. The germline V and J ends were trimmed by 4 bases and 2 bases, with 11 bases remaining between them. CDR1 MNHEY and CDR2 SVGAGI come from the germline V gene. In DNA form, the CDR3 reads TGTGCCAGCAGTTCACCCTCGGGGAACTATGGCTACACCTTC. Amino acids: CASSSPSGNYGYTF.

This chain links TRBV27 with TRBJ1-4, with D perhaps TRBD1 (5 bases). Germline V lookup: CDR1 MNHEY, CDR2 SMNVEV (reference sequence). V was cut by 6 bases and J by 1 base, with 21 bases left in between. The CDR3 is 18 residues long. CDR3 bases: TGTGCCAGCAGCCCTGGGTGGCAGGGATCAGTAACTAATGAAAAACTGTTTTTT. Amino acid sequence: CASSPGWQGSVTNEKLFF. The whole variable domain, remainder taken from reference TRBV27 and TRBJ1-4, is EAQVTQNPRYLITVTGKKLTVTCSQNMNHEYMSWYRQDPGLGLRQIYYSMNVEVTDKGDVPEGYKVSRKEKRNFPLILESPSPNQTSLYFCASSPGWQGSVTNEKLFFGSGTQLSVL.

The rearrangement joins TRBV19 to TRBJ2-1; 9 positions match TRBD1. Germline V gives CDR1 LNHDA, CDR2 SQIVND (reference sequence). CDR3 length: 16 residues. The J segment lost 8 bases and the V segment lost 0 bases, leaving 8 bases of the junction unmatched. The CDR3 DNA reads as TGTGCCAGTAGTATAGACCTGGACAGGGGCATGGATGAGCAGTTCTTC. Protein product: CASSIDLDRGMDEQFF.

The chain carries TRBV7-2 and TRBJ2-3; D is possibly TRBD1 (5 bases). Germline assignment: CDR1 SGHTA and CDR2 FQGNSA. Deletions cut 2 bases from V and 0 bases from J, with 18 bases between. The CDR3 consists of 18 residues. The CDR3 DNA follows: TGTGCCAGCAGCTTATTAGGGGCGTACGTTTCTAGCACAGATACGCAGTATTTT. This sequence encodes CASSLLGAYVSSTDTQYF. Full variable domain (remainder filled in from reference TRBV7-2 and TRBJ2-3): GAGVSQSPSNKVTEKGKDVELRCDPISGHTALYWYRQSLGQGLEFLIYFQGNSAPDKSGLPSDRFSAERTGGSVSTLTIQRTQQEDSAVYLCASSLLGAYVSSTDTQYFGPGTRLTVL.

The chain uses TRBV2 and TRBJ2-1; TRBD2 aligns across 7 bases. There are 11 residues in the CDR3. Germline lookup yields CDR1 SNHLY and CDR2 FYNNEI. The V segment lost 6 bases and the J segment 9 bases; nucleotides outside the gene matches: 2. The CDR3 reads CASSRGVEQFF. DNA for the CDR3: TGTGCCAGCAGCCGGGGGGTTGAGCAGTTCTTC.

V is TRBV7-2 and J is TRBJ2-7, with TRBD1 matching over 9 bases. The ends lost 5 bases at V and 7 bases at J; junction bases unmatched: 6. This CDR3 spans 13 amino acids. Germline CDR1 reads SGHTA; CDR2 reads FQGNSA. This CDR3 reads CASSGPGQGEQYF. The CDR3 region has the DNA TGTGCCAGCAGCGGCCCGGGACAGGGAGAGCAGTACTTC.

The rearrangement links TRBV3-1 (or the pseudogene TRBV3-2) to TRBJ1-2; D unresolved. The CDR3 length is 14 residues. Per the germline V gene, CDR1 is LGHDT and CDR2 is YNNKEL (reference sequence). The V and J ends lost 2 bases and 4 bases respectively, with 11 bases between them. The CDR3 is CASSQSSRTYGYTF. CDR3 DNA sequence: TGTGCCAGCAGCCAATCTAGCAGAACCTATGGCTACACCTTC.

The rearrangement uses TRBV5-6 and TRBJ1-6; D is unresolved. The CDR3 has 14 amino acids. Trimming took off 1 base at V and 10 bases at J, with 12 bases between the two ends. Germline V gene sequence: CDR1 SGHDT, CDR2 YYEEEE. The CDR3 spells CASSLSGSVSPLHF. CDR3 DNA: TGTGCCAGCAGCTTGAGCGGCAGTGTATCACCCCTCCACTTT.

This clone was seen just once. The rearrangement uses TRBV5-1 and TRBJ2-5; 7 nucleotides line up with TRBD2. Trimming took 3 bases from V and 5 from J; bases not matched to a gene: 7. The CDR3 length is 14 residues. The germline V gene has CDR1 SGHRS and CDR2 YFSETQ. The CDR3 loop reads CASSSGGTRETQYF. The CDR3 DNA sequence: TGCGCCAGCAGCTCGGGGGGTACACGGGAGACCCAGTACTTC.